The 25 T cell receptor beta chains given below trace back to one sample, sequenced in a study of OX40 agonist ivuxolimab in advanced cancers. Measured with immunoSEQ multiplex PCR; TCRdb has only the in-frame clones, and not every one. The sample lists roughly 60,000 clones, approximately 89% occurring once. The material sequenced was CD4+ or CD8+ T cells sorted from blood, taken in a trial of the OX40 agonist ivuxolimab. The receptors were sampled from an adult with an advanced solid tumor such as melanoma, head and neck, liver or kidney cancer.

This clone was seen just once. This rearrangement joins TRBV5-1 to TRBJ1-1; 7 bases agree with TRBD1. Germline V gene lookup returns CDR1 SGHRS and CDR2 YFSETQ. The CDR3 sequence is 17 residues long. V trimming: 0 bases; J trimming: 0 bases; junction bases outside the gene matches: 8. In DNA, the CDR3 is TGCGCCAGCAGCTTGGCTGCGACAGGGATGGTGAACACTGAAGCTTTCTTT. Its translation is CASSLAATGMVNTEAFF.

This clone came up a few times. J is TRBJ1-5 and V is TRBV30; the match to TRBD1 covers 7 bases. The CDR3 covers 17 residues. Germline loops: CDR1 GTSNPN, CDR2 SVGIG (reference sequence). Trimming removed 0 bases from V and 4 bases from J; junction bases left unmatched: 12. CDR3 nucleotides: TGTGCCTGGAGTGTACTTGGGTCACAGGGGCGGAATCAGCCCCAGCATTTT. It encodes CAWSVLGSQGRNQPQHF.

The CDR3 coding sequence is TGTGCCAGCACCCCCAGTGGGGGATCGGGTGGCTACACCTTC. The encoded protein is CASTPSGGSGGYTF. V and J are TRBV11-2 and TRBJ1-2; D perhaps matches TRBD1 (5 bases). This CDR3 has 14 residues. Trimming took 7 bases from V and 7 from J, leaving 19 bases between them. From germline, CDR1 is SGHAT and CDR2 FQNNGV.

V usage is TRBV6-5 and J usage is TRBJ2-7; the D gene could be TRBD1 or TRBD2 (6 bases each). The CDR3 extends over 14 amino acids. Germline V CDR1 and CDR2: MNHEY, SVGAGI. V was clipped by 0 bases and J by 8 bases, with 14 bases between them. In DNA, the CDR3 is TGTGCCAGCAGTTACTCAACGGGGGACATAAAGCAGTACTTC. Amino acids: CASSYSTGDIKQYF.

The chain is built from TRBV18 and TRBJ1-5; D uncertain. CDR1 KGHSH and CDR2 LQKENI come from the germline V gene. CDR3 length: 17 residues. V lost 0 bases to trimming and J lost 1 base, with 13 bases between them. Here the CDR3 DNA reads TGTGCCAGCTCACCACCACTTGGGCCAGAAAGCAATCAGCCCCAGCATTTT. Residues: CASSPPLGPESNQPQHF.

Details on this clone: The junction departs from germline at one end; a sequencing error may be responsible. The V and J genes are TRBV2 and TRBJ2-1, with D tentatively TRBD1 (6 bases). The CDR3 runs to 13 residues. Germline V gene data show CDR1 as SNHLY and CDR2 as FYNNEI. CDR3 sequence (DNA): TGTGCCAGCATGGCAGGGGTAGACAATGAGCAGCTCTTC. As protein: CASMAGVDNEQLF.

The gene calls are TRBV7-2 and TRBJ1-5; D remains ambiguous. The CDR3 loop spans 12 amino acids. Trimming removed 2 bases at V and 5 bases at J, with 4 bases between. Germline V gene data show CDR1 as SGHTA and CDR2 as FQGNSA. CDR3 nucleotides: TGTGCCAGCAGCTTAAGGGATCAGCCCCAGCATTTT. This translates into CASSLRDQPQHF.

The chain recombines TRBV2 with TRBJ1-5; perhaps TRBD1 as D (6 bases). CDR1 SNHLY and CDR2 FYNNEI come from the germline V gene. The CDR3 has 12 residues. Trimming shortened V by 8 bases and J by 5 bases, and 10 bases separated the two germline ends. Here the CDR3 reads CASSGQDQPQHF. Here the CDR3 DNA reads TGTGCCAGCTCGGGACAAGATCAGCCCCAGCATTTT.

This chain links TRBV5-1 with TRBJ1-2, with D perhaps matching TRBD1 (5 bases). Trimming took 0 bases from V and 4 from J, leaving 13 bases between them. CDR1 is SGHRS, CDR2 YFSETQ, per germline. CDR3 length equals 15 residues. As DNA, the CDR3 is TGCGCCAGCAGCTTGGCGGTACAGCAGGGCTATGGCTACACCTTC. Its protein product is CASSLAVQQGYGYTF.

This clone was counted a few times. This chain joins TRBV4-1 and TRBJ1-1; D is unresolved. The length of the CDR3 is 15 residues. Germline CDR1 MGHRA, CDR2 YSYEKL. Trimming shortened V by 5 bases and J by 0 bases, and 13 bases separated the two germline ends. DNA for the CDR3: TGCGCCAGCAGCAAGGGAGACACCCTGAACACTGAAGCTTTCTTT. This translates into CASSKGDTLNTEAFF.

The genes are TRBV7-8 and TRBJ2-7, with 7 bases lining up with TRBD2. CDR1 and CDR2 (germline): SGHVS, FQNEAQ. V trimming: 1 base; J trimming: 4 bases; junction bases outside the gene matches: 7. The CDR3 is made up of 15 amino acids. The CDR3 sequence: CASSLGGGELYEQYF. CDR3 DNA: TGTGCCAGCAGCTTAGGGGGAGGGGAACTATACGAGCAGTACTTC.

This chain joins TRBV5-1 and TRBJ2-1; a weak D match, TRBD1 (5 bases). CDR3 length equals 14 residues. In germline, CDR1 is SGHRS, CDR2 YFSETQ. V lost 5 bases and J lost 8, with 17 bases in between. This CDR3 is CASSQGDSKHEQFF. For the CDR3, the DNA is TGCGCCAGCAGTCAAGGGGATAGCAAGCATGAGCAGTTCTTC.

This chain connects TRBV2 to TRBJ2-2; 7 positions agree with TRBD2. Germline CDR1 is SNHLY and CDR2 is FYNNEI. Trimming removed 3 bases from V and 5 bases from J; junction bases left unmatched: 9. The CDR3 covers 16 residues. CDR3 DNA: TGTGCCAGCAGTGATTTGGCTAGCGGAGGTACCGGGGAGCTGTTTTTT. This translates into CASSDLASGGTGELFF.

Here the CDR3 DNA reads TGCGCCAGCAGCCTAGCGGATACCTACAATGAGCAGTTCTTC. It specifies CASSLADTYNEQFF. The rearrangement uses TRBV5-1 and TRBJ2-1; 7 positions agree with TRBD2. The germline V gene encodes CDR1 SGHRS and CDR2 YFSETQ. V gave up 4 bases and J gave up 2 bases; unmatched junction bases: 3. This CDR3 region has 14 residues.

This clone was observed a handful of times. CDR3 coding DNA: TGTGCCAGCAGCGGACCCGGACAGGATGAAAAACTGTTTTTT. Translating gives CASSGPGQDEKLFF. The V and J genes are TRBV5-4 and TRBJ1-4; 7 bases fit TRBD1. Germline CDR1 SGHNT, CDR2 YYREEE (reference sequence). The CDR3 covers 14 residues. J was trimmed by 6 bases and V by 4 bases; bases with no gene match: 6.

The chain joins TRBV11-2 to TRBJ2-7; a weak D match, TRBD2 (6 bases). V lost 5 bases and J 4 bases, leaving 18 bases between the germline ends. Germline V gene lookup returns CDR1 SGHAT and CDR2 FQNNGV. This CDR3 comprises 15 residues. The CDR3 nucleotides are TGTGCCAGCAGCCCTCGGGGAGCGGGTGCATACGAGCAGTACTTC. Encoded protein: CASSPRGAGAYEQYF.

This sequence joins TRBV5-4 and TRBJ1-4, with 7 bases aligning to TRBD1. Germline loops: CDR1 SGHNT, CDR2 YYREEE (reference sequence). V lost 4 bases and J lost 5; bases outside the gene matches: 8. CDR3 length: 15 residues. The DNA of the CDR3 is TGTGCCAGCAGCCAACCCGGGACAGCGAATGAAAAACTGTTTTTT. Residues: CASSQPGTANEKLFF. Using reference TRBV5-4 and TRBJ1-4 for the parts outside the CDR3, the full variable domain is ETGVTQSPTHLIKTRGQQVTLRCSSQSGHNTVSWYQQALGQGPQFIFQYYREEENGRGNFPPRFSGLQFPNYSSELNVNALELDDSALYLCASSQPGTANEKLFFGSGTQLSVL.

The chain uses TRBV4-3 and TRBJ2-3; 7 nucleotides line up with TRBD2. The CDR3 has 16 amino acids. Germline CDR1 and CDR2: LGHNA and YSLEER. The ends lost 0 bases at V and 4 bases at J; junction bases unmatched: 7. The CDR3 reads CASSQEGGRLADTQYF. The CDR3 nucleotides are TGCGCCAGCAGCCAAGAGGGCGGGAGATTGGCAGATACGCAGTATTTT.

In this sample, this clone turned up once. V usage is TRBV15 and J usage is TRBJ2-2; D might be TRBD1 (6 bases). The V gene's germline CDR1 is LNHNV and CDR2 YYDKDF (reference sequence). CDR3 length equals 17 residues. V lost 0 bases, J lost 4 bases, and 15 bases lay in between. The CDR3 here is CATSRDTLGAGTGELFF. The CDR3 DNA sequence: TGTGCCACCAGCAGAGACACTCTGGGGGCGGGCACCGGGGAGCTGTTTTTT.

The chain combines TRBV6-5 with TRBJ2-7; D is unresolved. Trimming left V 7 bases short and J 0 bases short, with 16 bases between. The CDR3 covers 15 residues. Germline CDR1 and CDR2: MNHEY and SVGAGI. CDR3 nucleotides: TGTGCCAGCAAAAAAGTAGGGCAGTTCTCCTACGAGCAGTACTTC. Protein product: CASKKVGQFSYEQYF.

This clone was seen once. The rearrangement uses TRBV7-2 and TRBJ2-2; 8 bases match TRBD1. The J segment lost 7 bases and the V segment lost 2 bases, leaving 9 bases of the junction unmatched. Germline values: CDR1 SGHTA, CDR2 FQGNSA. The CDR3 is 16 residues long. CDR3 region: CASSLQGALNGGELFF. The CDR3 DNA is TGTGCCAGCAGCTTACAGGGGGCGCTTAACGGCGGGGAGCTGTTTTTT.

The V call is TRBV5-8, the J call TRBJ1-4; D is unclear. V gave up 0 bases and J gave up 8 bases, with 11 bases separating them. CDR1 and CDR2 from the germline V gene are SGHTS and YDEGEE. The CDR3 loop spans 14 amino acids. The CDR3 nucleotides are TGTGCCAGCAGCTTGGGGTTCAGCACCGAAAAACTGTTTTTT. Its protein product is CASSLGFSTEKLFF.

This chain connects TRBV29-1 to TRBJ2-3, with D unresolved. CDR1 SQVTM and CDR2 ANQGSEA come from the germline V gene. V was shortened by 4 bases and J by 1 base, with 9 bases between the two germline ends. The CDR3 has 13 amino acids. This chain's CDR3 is CSVGHAGTDTQYF. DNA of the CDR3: TGCAGCGTTGGGCATGCGGGCACAGATACGCAGTATTTT.

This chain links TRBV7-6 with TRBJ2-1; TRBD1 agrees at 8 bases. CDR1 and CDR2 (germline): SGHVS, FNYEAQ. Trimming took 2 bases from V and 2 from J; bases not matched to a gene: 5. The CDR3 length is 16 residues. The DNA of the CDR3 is TGTGCCAGCAGCTTATTGAGGGACAGGACCTACAATGAGCAGTTCTTC. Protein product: CASSLLRDRTYNEQFF. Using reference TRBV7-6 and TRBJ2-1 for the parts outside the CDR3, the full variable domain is GAGVSQSPRYKVTKRGQDVALRCDPISGHVSLYWYRQALGQGPEFLTYFNYEAQQDKSGLPNDRFSAERPEGSISTLTIQRTEQRDSAMYRCASSLLRDRTYNEQFFGPGTRLTVL.

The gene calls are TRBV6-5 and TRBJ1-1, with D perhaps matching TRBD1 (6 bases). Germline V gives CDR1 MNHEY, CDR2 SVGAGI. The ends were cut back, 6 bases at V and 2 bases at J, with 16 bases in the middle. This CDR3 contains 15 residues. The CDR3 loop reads CASRKGGAPNTEAFF. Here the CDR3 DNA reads TGTGCCAGCAGGAAGGGGGGGGCCCCAAACACTGAAGCTTTCTTT.